The entry below gives a single TCR beta chain sequence along with its context. The sample is drawn from a study of long-term antiretroviral therapy in people with HIV. CDR3 size: 15 residues. Trimming shortened V by 2 bases and J by 4 bases, and 12 bases separated the two germline ends. Germline lookup yields CDR1 ENHRY and CDR2 SYGVKD. At survey level, the immunoSEQ assay was run in its v3.0 version. Clones were sequenced by immunoSEQ multiplex PCR, and TCRdb holds only the in-frame ones, with some missing. The table has tens of thousands of clones, approximately 82% seen once; the top ten hold around 2%.

The chain couples TRBV10-3 to TRBJ1-5; a possible D gene is TRBD1 (6 bases). Source: unsorted PBMCs, taken 3 years after starting antiretroviral therapy. This TCR was recovered from a middle-aged man with HIV. The CDR3 nucleotides are TGTGCCATCAGTGAGACAGGGATGGAAAATCAGCCCCAGCATTTT. Translation gives CAISETGMENQPQHF.